The clone carrying this T cell receptor beta chain was seen a single time. The antigen is undetermined. The entry originates in a study of vaccination effects on CD4 cells after COVID-19. Study as a whole: A few convalescent patients underwent early and late post-vaccination sampling.

The germline CDR1 and CDR2 sequences are MDHEN and SYDVKM. Trimming took off 7 bases at V and 0 bases at J, with 10 bases between the two ends. This CDR3 spans 14 amino acids. Measured with immunoSEQ multiplex PCR; TCRdb has only the in-frame clones, and not every one. The sample yields around 50,000 clones, 65% to 75% seen once. Subsequent to a culture period of more than 9 days, CD4+ T cells were isolated. Sometime from March through December 2020, the person acquired a SARS-CoV-2 infection that PCR confirmed. Each participant was administered two doses of either the BNT162b2 or the mRNA-1273 vaccine.

The rearrangement links TRBV28 to TRBJ1-3, with D uncertain. The source of this sequence is a human donor who had a prior SARS-CoV-2 infection. The sequencing used CD4+ T cells from PBMCs cultured without peptide, collected after COVID-19 vaccination. As DNA, the CDR3 is TGTGCCAGCACCCTCCGAGGCTCTGGAAACACCATATATTTT. Translating it yields CASTLRGSGNTIYF.